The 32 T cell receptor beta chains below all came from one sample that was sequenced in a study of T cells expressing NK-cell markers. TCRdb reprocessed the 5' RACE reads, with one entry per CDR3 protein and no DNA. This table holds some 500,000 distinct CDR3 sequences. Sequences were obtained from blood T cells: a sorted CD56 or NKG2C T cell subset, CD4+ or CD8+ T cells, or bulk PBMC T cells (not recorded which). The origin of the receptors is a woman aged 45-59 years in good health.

This CDR3 is CASSEAALYTDTQYF. The V and J genes are TRBV6-1 and TRBJ2-3. Per germline, CDR1 MNHNS and CDR2 SASEGT. This CDR3 region has 15 residues.

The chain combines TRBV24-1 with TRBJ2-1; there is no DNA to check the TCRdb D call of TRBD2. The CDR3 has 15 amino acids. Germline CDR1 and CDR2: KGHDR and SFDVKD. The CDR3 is CATSDRTSGYNEQFF.

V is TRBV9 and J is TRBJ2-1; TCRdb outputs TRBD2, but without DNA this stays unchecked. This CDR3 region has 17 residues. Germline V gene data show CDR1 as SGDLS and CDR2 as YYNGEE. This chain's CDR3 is CASSLVGLGLADNEQFF.

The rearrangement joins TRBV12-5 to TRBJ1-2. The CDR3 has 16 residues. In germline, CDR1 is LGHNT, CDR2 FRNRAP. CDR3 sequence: CASGSPPTREHGGYTF. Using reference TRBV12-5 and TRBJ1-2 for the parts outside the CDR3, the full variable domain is DARVTQTPRHKVTEMGQEVTMRCQPILGHNTVFWYRQTMMQGLELLAYFRNRAPLDDSGMPKDRFSAEMPDATLATLKIQPSEPRDSAVYFCASGSPPTREHGGYTFGSGTRLTVV.

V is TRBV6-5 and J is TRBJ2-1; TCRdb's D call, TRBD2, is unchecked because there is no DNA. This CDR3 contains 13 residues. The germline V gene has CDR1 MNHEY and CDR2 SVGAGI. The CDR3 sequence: CASSYAGVREQFF.

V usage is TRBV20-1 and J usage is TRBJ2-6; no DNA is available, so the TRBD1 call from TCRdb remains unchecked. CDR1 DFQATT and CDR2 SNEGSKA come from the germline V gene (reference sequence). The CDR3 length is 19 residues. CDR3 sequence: CSARMFPGGDLSGANVLTF.

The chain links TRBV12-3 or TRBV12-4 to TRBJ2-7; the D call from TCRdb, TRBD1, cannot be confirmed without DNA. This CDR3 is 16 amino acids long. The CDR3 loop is CASSFPPSGGGTKQYF.

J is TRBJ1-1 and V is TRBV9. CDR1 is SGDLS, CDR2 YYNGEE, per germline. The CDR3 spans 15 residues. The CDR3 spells CASSVDPDLNTEAFF.

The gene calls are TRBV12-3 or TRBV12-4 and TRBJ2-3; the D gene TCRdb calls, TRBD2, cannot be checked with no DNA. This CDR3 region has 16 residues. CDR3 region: CASSPFGGWATDTQYF.

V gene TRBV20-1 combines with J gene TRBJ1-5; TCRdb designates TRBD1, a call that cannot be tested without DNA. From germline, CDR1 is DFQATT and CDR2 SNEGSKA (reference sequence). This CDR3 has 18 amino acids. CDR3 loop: CSARDAGMGTFSNQPQHF.

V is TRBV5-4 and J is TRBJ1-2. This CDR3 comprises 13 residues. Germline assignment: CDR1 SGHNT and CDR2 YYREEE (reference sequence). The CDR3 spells CASSSSDGYGYTF. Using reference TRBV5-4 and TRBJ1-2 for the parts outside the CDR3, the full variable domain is ETGVTQSPTHLIKTRGQQVTLRCSSQSGHNTVSWYQQALGQGPQFIFQYYREEENGRGNFPPRFSGLQFPNYSSELNVNALELDDSALYLCASSSSDGYGYTFGSGTRLTVV.

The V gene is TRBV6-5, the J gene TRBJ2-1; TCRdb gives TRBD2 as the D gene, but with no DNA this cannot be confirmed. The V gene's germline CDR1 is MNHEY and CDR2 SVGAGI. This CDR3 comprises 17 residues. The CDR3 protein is CASSYSPAGGIYNEQFF.

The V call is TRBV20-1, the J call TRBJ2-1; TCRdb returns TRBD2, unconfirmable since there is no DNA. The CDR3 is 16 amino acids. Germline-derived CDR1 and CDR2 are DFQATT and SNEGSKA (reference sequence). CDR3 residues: CSARDIGLAGPNEQFF.

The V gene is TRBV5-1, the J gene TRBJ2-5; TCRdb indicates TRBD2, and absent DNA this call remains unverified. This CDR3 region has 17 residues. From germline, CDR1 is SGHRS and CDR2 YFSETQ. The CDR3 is CASSIGLAGGPRETQYF.

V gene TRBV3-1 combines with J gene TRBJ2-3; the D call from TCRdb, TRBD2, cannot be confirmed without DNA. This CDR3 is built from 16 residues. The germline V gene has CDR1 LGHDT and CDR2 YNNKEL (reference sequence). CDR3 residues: CASRTTGTRGVGTQYF.

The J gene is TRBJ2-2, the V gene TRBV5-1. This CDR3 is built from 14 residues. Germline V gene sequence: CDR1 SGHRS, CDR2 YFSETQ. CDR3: CASSFGVNTGELFF.

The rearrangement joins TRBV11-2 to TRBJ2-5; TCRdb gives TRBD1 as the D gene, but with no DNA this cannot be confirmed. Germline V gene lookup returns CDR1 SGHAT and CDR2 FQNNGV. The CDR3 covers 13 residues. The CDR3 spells CASRLGGRETQYF.

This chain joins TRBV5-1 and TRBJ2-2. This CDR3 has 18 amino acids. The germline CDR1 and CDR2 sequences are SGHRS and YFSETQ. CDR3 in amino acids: CASKPSPDAGGWTGELFF.

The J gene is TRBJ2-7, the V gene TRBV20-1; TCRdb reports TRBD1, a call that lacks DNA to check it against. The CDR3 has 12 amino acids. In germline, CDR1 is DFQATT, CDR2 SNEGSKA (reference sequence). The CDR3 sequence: CSARGGLGEQYF.

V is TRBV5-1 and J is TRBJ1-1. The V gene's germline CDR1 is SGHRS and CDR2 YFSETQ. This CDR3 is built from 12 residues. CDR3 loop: CASSLHGLEAFF.

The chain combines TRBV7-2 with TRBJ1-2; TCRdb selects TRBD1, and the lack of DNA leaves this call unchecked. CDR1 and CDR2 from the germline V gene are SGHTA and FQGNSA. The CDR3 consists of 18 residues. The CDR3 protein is CASSLGGLARGPNYGYTF.

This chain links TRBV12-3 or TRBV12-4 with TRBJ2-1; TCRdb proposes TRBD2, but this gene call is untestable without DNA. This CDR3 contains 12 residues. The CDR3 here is CASSYLAEEQFF.

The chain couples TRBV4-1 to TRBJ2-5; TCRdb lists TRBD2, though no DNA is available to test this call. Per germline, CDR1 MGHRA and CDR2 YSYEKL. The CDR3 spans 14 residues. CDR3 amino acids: CASSQLLGQETQYF.

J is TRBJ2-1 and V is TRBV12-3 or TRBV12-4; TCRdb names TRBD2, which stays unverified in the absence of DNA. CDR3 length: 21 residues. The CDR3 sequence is CASSLISPRMVVSGAYNEQFF.

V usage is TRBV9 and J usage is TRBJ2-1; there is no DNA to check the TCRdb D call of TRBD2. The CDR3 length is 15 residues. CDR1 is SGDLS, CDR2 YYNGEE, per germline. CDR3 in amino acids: CASSPGLAIPNEQFF.

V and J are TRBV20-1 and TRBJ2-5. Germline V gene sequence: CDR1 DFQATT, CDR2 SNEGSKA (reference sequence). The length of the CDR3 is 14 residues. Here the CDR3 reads CSAGELRLPETQYF.

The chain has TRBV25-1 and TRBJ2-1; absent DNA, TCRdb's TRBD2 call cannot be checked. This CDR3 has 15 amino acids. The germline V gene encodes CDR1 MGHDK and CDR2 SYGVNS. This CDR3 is CASSLGTSGENEQFF.

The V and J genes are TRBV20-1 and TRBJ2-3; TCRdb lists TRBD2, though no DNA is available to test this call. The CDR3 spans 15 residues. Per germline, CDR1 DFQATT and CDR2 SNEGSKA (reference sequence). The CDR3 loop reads CSAILWERDTDTQYF.

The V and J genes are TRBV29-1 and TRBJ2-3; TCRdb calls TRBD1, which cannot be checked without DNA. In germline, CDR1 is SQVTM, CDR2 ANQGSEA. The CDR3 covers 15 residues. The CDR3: CSVHRTGGIGDTQYF.

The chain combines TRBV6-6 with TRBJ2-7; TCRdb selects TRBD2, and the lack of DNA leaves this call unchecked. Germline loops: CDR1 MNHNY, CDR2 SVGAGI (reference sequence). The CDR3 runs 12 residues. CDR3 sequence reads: CASGLAAYEQYF.

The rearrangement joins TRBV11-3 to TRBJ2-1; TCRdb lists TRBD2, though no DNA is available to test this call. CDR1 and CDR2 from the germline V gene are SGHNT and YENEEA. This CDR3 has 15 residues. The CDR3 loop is CASSPTPTSWNEQFF.

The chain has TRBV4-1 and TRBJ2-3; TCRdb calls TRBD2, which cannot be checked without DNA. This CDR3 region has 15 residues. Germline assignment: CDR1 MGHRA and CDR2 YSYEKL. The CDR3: CASSQTRFVADTQYF.